The 20 T cell receptor beta chains below were found in one sample sequenced in a study of PD-L1 blockade in urothelial cancer. TCRdb's table, derived via immunoSEQ multiplex PCR, lists solely in-frame clones and lacks some. The sample yields roughly 54,000 clones, approximately 88% seen once. Stated time point: pretreatment peripheral blood. This sample comprised PBMCs, obtained around atezolizumab (anti-PD-L1) treatment. The source is a woman aged 55-69 years with urothelial cancer.

This sequence joins TRBV28 and TRBJ1-1, with a possible D match to TRBD1 (6 bases). Trimming removed 5 bases from V and 4 bases from J, with 11 bases in between. CDR3 length equals 13 residues. Germline values: CDR1 MDHEN, CDR2 SYDVKM. The CDR3 spells CASSLQGPTEAFF. CDR3 sequence (DNA): TGTGCCAGCAGTCTACAGGGCCCCACTGAAGCTTTCTTT.

The chain links TRBV7-6 to TRBJ1-1; 11 bases are a match to TRBD1. Germline CDR1 and CDR2: SGHVS and FNYEAQ. The CDR3 is 18 amino acids. J gave up 4 bases and V 1 base, and 11 bases lay outside the gene matches. For the CDR3, the DNA is TGTGCCAGCAGCTTAGGGACAGGGGGCGCCTGGCGGGCCACTGAAGCTTTCTTT. Its protein product is CASSLGTGGAWRATEAFF.

The chain carries TRBV7-2 and TRBJ2-1; 7 bases are a match to TRBD2. This CDR3 is built from 15 residues. With 2 bases clipped from V and 7 bases from J, the junction kept 8 bases outside the gene matches. Germline CDR1 reads SGHTA; CDR2 reads FQGNSA. CDR3 sequence reads: CASSLNDLLANEQFF. In DNA form, the CDR3 reads TGTGCCAGCAGCTTAAACGATCTACTAGCGAATGAGCAGTTCTTC.

The chain carries TRBV9 and TRBJ1-2; 7 nucleotides align to TRBD1. The CDR3 has 13 amino acids. V shed 0 bases, J shed 5 bases, and the junction held 1 base outside the gene matches. The V gene's germline CDR1 is SGDLS and CDR2 YYNGEE. The CDR3 DNA is TGTGCCAGCAGCGTAGGACAGGGATATGGCTACACCTTC. This encodes CASSVGQGYGYTF.

This clone was detected only a few times. The genes are TRBV7-9 and TRBJ1-4, with TRBD1 matching over 12 bases. The CDR3 has 14 amino acids. Germline CDR1 and CDR2: SEHNR and FQNEAQ (reference sequence). V trimming: 7 bases; J trimming: 8 bases; junction bases outside the gene matches: 5. CDR3 DNA: TGTGCCAGCAACCGGGGACAGGGGGCGGAAAAACTGTTTTTT. Its translation: CASNRGQGAEKLFF.

V usage is TRBV6-5 and J usage is TRBJ2-4; possible D gene TRBD1, 9 bases. V lost 6 bases and J lost 9, with 18 bases in between. The CDR3 is made up of 14 amino acids. Germline V gene lookup returns CDR1 MNHEY and CDR2 SVGAGI. The DNA for the CDR3 is TGTGCCAGCAGAGCACAGGGGGCGGGGGGCATTCAGTACTTC. Protein sequence: CASRAQGAGGIQYF.

This chain connects TRBV4-3 to TRBJ2-7, with D perhaps TRBD2 (6 bases). The CDR3 has 15 residues. Germline V CDR1 and CDR2: LGHNA, YSLEER. Between the trimmed V and J ends, which lost 1 base and 7 bases, there was a span of 17 bases. Here the CDR3 reads CASSQVVSVAGEQYF. The CDR3 bases are TGCGCCAGCAGCCAAGTGGTGAGCGTCGCGGGGGAGCAGTACTTC.

The V call is TRBV12-5, the J call TRBJ2-2, with TRBD1 matching 8 bases. CDR3 length: 15 amino acids. CDR1 is LGHNT and CDR2 is FRNRAP in the germline V gene. Trimming cost V 6 bases and J 4 bases; bases outside gene matches: 7. The CDR3 here is CASGTFQGATGELFF. In DNA, the CDR3 is TGTGCTAGTGGGACCTTTCAGGGGGCCACCGGGGAGCTGTTTTTT.

J is TRBJ2-3 and V is TRBV5-6; 7 positions agree with TRBD2. Germline CDR1 and CDR2: SGHDT and YYEEEE. V shed 6 bases and J 3 bases; nucleotides not matched to a gene: 7. This CDR3 has 14 amino acids. The CDR3 reads CASTLRGNTDTQYF. The CDR3 bases are TGTGCCAGCACCCTGCGGGGGAATACAGATACGCAGTATTTT.

The chain carries TRBV6-6 and TRBJ1-1, with D unclear. Germline CDR1 MNHNY, CDR2 SVGAGI (reference sequence). This CDR3 comprises 13 residues. V was trimmed by 8 bases and J by 0 bases, leaving 10 bases between them. The CDR3: CASLNQVNTEAFF. CDR3 in DNA: TGTGCCAGCCTTAATCAGGTGAACACTGAAGCTTTCTTT.

This clone was counted a single time. The V gene is TRBV19, the J gene TRBJ2-7; 7 bases line up with TRBD1. The V gene's germline CDR1 is LNHDA and CDR2 SQIVND (reference sequence). The CDR3 is 16 residues long. The V and J ends lost 2 bases and 1 base, in that order; junction bases with no gene match: 8. For the CDR3, the DNA is TGTGCCAGTAGTATATGGACAGGAGCACCTTCCTACGAGCAGTACTTC. Translation: CASSIWTGAPSYEQYF.

V is TRBV10-3 and J is TRBJ2-1; 12 bases match TRBD2. The V gene's germline CDR1 is ENHRY and CDR2 SYGVKD. The CDR3 spans 15 residues. V was pared by 3 bases and J by 4 bases, with 1 base of the junction left unmatched. The CDR3 region has the DNA TGTGCCATCAGTGAACTAGCGGGGGGTTACAATGAGCAGTTCTTC. Translating it yields CAISELAGGYNEQFF.

The chain couples TRBV13 to TRBJ2-5, with 8 bases lining up with TRBD2. J gave up 5 bases and V 5 bases, and 10 bases lay outside the gene matches. Germline values: CDR1 PRHDT, CDR2 FYEKMQ (reference sequence). CDR3 length: 15 amino acids. CDR3 DNA: TGTGCCAGCAGCACGGGACTAGTCCGCGCGGAGACCCAGTACTTC. It yields the protein CASSTGLVRAETQYF.

The chain combines TRBV6-5 with TRBJ2-2; 9 bases agree with TRBD2. The CDR3 is made up of 14 amino acids. With V trimmed by 6 bases and J by 4 bases, 3 bases remained unmatched. CDR1 and CDR2 (germline): MNHEY, SVGAGI. CDR3 in DNA: TGTGCCAGCAGGGCTAGCGGGACCACCGGGGAGCTGTTTTTT. It yields the protein CASRASGTTGELFF.

The chain links TRBV6-4 to TRBJ2-6; D may be TRBD1 (6 bases). In germline, CDR1 is MRHNA, CDR2 SNTAGT. V dropped 0 bases and J dropped 2 bases, with 8 bases sitting between them. The CDR3 has 16 amino acids. CDR3 DNA: TGTGCCAGCAGTGACTCTACAGGGACTGGGGCCAACGTCCTGACTTTC. Its protein product is CASSDSTGTGANVLTF.

The CDR3 protein is CASSMSLIAKNIQYF. The CDR3 DNA follows: TGTGCCAGTAGTATGTCTCTAATAGCCAAAAACATTCAGTACTTC. The rearrangement joins TRBV19 to TRBJ2-4, with D unresolved. Trimming pared 3 bases from V and 0 bases from J, leaving 9 bases between. The CDR3 length is 15 residues. From germline, CDR1 is LNHDA and CDR2 SQIVND (reference sequence).

The V gene is TRBV19, the J gene TRBJ1-1, with 7 positions matching TRBD1. J was trimmed by 2 bases and V by 8 bases; bases with no gene match: 11. CDR3 length equals 15 residues. Germline assignment: CDR1 LNHDA and CDR2 SQIVND (reference sequence). The CDR3 reads CASSRTGQINTEAFF. The DNA of the CDR3 is TGTGCCAGTTCCCGCACGGGACAGATAAACACTGAAGCTTTCTTT.

In this sample, this clone turned up once. V usage is TRBV2 and J usage is TRBJ2-7; 9 bases agree with TRBD2. V trimming: 10 bases; J trimming: 1 base; junction bases outside the gene matches: 8. Germline values: CDR1 SNHLY, CDR2 FYNNEI. The CDR3 runs to 14 residues. CDR3 bases: TGTGCCACCCTAGCGGGGCCCCCTTCCTACGAGCAGTACTTC. The encoded protein is CATLAGPPSYEQYF.

The chain carries TRBV9 and TRBJ2-5; 11 bases fit TRBD2. Germline assignment: CDR1 SGDLS and CDR2 YYNGEE. Germline trimming cut 4 bases from V and 4 bases from J; bases unmatched to any gene: 6. The CDR3 runs 15 residues. The CDR3 region is CASSPLAGVGETQYF. CDR3 nucleotide sequence: TGTGCCAGCAGCCCACTAGCGGGAGTAGGAGAGACCCAGTACTTC.

Comments on this clone: A read error may account for a junction end that differs from germline. The rearrangement links TRBV5-4 to TRBJ1-2, with D uncertain. Germline V gives CDR1 SGHNT, CDR2 YYREEE (reference sequence). The CDR3 contains 12 residues. The CDR3 region is CASSARLGLLQF. In DNA, the CDR3 is TGTGCCAGCAGCGCGAGACTGGGTCTACTGCAGTTC.